These 17 T cell receptor beta chains came from one sample sequenced in a study of T cell repertoires in cytomegalovirus infection. Antigens for these TCRs are unknown. In TCRdb, the reads were re-called with MiXCR into one record per CDR3 protein. The sample gives 450,000 to 550,000 distinct CDR3 sequences, roughly 42% of which show up once; roughly two fifths is in the top ten. The sequencing here drew on cultured PBMCs, taken from culture after CMV antigen stimulation. Source of these receptors: a human donor in good health (CMV status not recorded). Some clones in this sample may be carry-over from other donors' samples.

This clonotype was counted a single time. This chain joins TRBV13 and TRBJ2-1, with TRBD2 identical over 9 bases. The junction had 16 bases not matched to a gene; V was cut back by 6 bases and J by 7 bases. This CDR3 is 17 amino acids long. Germline CDR1 and CDR2: PRHDT and FYEKMQ (reference sequence). The DNA of the CDR3 is TGTGCCAGCAGGAACTTTTTGGGCGGGGGGGCGAGGAATGAGCAGTTCTTC. Translated: CASRNFLGGGARNEQFF. Variable domain in full (rest from reference TRBV13 and TRBJ2-1): AAGVIQSPRHLIKEKRETATLKCYPIPRHDTVYWYQQGPGQDPQFLISFYEKMQSDKGSIPDRFSAQQFSDYHSELNMSSLELGDSALYFCASRNFLGGGARNEQFFGPGTRLTVL.

A few counts support this clonotype. The chain links TRBV4-1 to TRBJ1-4; D uncertain. Per the germline V gene, CDR1 is MGHRA and CDR2 is YSYEKL. The CDR3 consists of 15 residues. Trimming took 1 base from V and 5 from J, leaving 11 bases between them. The CDR3, as DNA: TGCGCCAGCAGCCAAGTAATTTCTCCAAATGAAAAACTGTTTTTT. Translating it yields CASSQVISPNEKLFF.

This clonotype appeared many times. This sequence joins TRBV7-2 and TRBJ2-3; D uncertain. This CDR3 comprises 15 residues. V lost 3 bases, J lost 1 base, and 11 bases lay in between. The V gene's germline CDR1 is SGHTA and CDR2 FQGNSA. The CDR3 spells CASSFSRLGTDTQYF. For the CDR3, the DNA is TGTGCCAGCAGCTTTTCCCGTTTGGGCACAGATACGCAGTATTTT. The whole variable domain, remainder taken from reference TRBV7-2 and TRBJ2-3, is GAGVSQSPSNKVTEKGKDVELRCDPISGHTALYWYRQSLGQGLEFLIYFQGNSAPDKSGLPSDRFSAERTGGSVSTLTIQRTQQEDSAVYLCASSFSRLGTDTQYFGPGTRLTVL.

The chain couples TRBV5-5 to TRBJ2-1, with a possible D match to TRBD2 (6 bases). Germline CDR1 reads SGHKS; CDR2 reads YYEKEE (reference sequence). The CDR3 runs 13 residues. V was shortened by 4 bases and J by 6 bases, with 11 bases between the two germline ends. The CDR3 loop reads CASSADYLNEQFF. The CDR3 DNA reads TGTGCCAGCAGCGCGGACTATCTCAATGAGCAGTTCTTC.

This clonotype has a single count. The J gene is TRBJ1-1, the V gene TRBV30, with a tentative D call TRBD1 (6 bases). This CDR3 has 15 amino acids. Trimming removed 0 bases at V and 4 bases at J, with 15 bases between. Germline CDR1 reads GTSNPN; CDR2 reads SVGIG (reference sequence). The chain's CDR3 is CAWSVLGTTSTEAFF. The CDR3 DNA follows: TGTGCCTGGAGTGTACTAGGGACAACAAGCACTGAAGCTTTCTTT.

The V call is TRBV5-4, the J call TRBJ2-7; the D gene is possibly TRBD2 (6 bases). The CDR3 runs to 14 residues. Germline V gives CDR1 SGHNT, CDR2 YYREEE (reference sequence). V gave up 7 bases and J gave up 2 bases, with 16 bases separating them. CDR3: CASHLTGAAYEQYF. The CDR3 DNA reads TGTGCCAGCCACCTGACGGGAGCGGCCTACGAGCAGTACTTC.

This chain links TRBV12-3 or TRBV12-4 with TRBJ2-7; D is undetermined. The CDR3 is 15 residues long. Between the trimmed V and J ends, which lost 6 bases and 0 bases, there was a span of 15 bases. This chain's CDR3 is CASSRAGTYSYEQYF. DNA of the CDR3: TGTGCCAGCAGCCGGGCCGGAACCTACTCCTACGAGCAGTACTTC.

There are many counts of this clonotype. The chain employs TRBV27 and TRBJ1-5; tentative D call: TRBD1 (5 bases). Germline V gene lookup returns CDR1 MNHEY and CDR2 SMNVEV (reference sequence). V was clipped by 6 bases and J by 5 bases, with 17 bases between them. This CDR3 has 15 residues. The DNA of the CDR3 is TGTGCCAGCAGCGCGGGGCGGGGAGGGGATCAGCCCCAGCATTTT. Protein product: CASSAGRGGDQPQHF.

The chain combines TRBV7-2 with TRBJ2-7; D may match TRBD1 or TRBD2 (6 bases each). The V gene lost 5 bases and the J gene lost 0 bases, with 14 bases spanning the gap. The CDR3 covers 15 residues. Per the germline V gene, CDR1 is SGHTA and CDR2 is FQGNSA. CDR3 DNA sequence: TGTGCCAGCAGCCGACAGGCGGGAAACTCCTACGAGCAGTACTTC. Residues: CASSRQAGNSYEQYF.

J is TRBJ2-1 and V is TRBV12-3 or TRBV12-4; D may be TRBD1 (5 bases). The V gene lost 10 bases and the J gene lost 9 bases, with 16 bases spanning the gap. CDR3 length: 12 amino acids. CDR3 nucleotides: TGTGCCACCTCGAAGGGGTTCGGTGAGCAGTTCTTC. It yields the protein CATSKGFGEQFF.

This clonotype appeared a few times. J is TRBJ2-3 and V is TRBV12-3 or TRBV12-4; 11 nucleotides line up with TRBD2. With 1 base clipped from V and 6 bases from J, the junction kept 0 bases outside the gene matches. This CDR3 spans 14 amino acids. Here the CDR3 DNA reads TGTGCCAGCAGTTTAGGGACTAGCGGGGATACGCAGTATTTT. This codes for CASSLGTSGDTQYF.

This clonotype was seen at least ten times. J is TRBJ1-1 and V is TRBV7-2; D not resolved. This CDR3 contains 14 residues. CDR1 is SGHTA, CDR2 FQGNSA, per germline. The ends were cut back, 1 base at V and 1 base at J, with 7 bases in the middle. CDR3 sequence (DNA): TGTGCCAGCAGCTTAGAAAGGCCGAACACTGAAGCTTTCTTT. This gives the protein CASSLERPNTEAFF. Complete variable domain (other parts from reference TRBV7-2 and TRBJ1-1): GAGVSQSPSNKVTEKGKDVELRCDPISGHTALYWYRQSLGQGLEFLIYFQGNSAPDKSGLPSDRFSAERTGGSVSTLTIQRTQQEDSAVYLCASSLERPNTEAFFGQGTRLTVV.

This clonotype was counted only a few times. The chain recombines TRBV14 with TRBJ1-1; no firm D call. Trimming took 4 bases from V and 7 from J, leaving 10 bases between them. The germline CDR1 and CDR2 sequences are SGHDN and FVKESK. This CDR3 spans 12 amino acids. In DNA, the CDR3 is TGTGCCAGCAGCCCGGGTGGGGTTGAAGCTTTCTTT. Translating it yields CASSPGGVEAFF. The variable domain in full, completed from reference TRBV14 and TRBJ1-1, reads EAGVTQFPSHSVIEKGQTVTLRCDPISGHDNLYWYRRVMGKEIKFLLHFVKESKQDESGMPNNRFLAERTGGTYSTLKVQPAELEDSGVYFCASSPGGVEAFFGQGTRLTVV.

This chain uses TRBV7-2 with TRBJ1-5; D not resolved. The CDR3 sequence is 12 residues long. V was clipped by 6 bases and J by 6 bases, with 9 bases between them. CDR1 and CDR2 from the germline V gene are SGHTA and FQGNSA. CDR3 DNA: TGTGCCAGCAGTCGACTCGGTCAGCCCCAGCATTTT. This translates into CASSRLGQPQHF.

This clonotype was picked up many times. The chain uses TRBV7-2 and TRBJ2-7, with 10 bases identical to TRBD2. Germline trimming cut 5 bases from V and 3 bases from J; bases unmatched to any gene: 1. Germline-derived CDR1 and CDR2 are SGHTA and FQGNSA. The CDR3 loop spans 13 amino acids. DNA of the CDR3: TGTGCCAGCAGCCCTAGCGGGGGCTACGAGCAGTACTTC. Translated, it gives CASSPSGGYEQYF. Full variable domain (remainder filled in from reference TRBV7-2 and TRBJ2-7): GAGVSQSPSNKVTEKGKDVELRCDPISGHTALYWYRQSLGQGLEFLIYFQGNSAPDKSGLPSDRFSAERTGGSVSTLTIQRTQQEDSAVYLCASSPSGGYEQYFGPGTRLTVT.

This sequence joins TRBV7-9 and TRBJ2-1; tentatively, D is TRBD1 (6 bases). Germline V gene sequence: CDR1 SEHNR, CDR2 FQNEAQ (reference sequence). V lost 5 bases, J lost 9 bases, and 14 bases lay in between. The CDR3 runs 13 residues. The CDR3 bases are TGTGCCAGCAGCCCGTCAACAGGGACTGAGCAGTTCTTC. Amino acid sequence: CASSPSTGTEQFF.

The gene calls are TRBV7-2 and TRBJ2-7; either TRBD1 or TRBD2 may fit D (6 bases each). V lost 6 bases and J 0 bases, leaving 15 bases between the germline ends. The CDR3 extends over 15 amino acids. Germline-derived CDR1 and CDR2 are SGHTA and FQGNSA. CDR3 residues: CASRAGQWGSYEQYF. The CDR3 DNA is TGTGCCAGCAGGGCGGGACAATGGGGCTCCTACGAGCAGTACTTC.